A selection of T cell receptor beta chains follows, all from one sample in a study of identical twins. TCRdb reprocessed the 5' RACE reads with MiXCR, giving one entry per CDR3 protein. The table shows roughly 720,000 distinct CDR3 sequences, with about 18% occurring only once. These data are also associated with another study on T cells expressing NK-cell markers.

Sequencing input: PBMCs. The receptors derive from a woman aged 18 to 35 in good health. The CDR3 runs from the conserved cysteine through the conserved F or W. The order of the fields is CDR3 DNA, CDR3 protein, J gene, V gene, CDR3 length, clone size, D gene. A D gene is named only where the DNA matches it firmly. Only part of the rows carry a size: once, few, many, or a class if the clone is expanded.

CDR3nt: TGTGCCAGCAGCTTAGGCCAGGGGGCCGCCAATGAGCAGTTCTTC
CDR3aa: CASSLGQGAANEQFF
j_gene: TRBJ2-1
v_gene: TRBV7-9
len: 15
abundance: few
d_gene: TRBD1

CDR3nt: TGTGCCAGCAGTTTACAGGATATGCGGTTCTTC
CDR3aa: CASSLQDMRFF
j_gene: TRBJ2-1
v_gene: TRBV28
len: 11
abundance: NA
d_gene: NA

CDR3nt: TGTGCCAGCAGCTACCTACTAGCGGGTACCTACGAGCAGTACTTC
CDR3aa: CASSYLLAGTYEQYF
j_gene: TRBJ2-7
v_gene: TRBV7-8
len: 15
abundance: NA
d_gene: TRBD2

CDR3nt: TGTGCCAGCACCTCACCGATGTCCGGGGAGCTGTTTTTT
CDR3aa: CASTSPMSGELFF
j_gene: TRBJ2-2
v_gene: TRBV25-1
len: 13
abundance: once
d_gene: NA

CDR3nt: TGTGCCAGCAGTTCCTGGACAGGCCGGGCCACTGAAGCTTTCTTT
CDR3aa: CASSSWTGRATEAFF
j_gene: TRBJ1-1
v_gene: TRBV12-3/TRBV12-4
len: 15
abundance: NA
d_gene: TRBD1

CDR3nt: TGTGCCAGCAGTTTCTTAGCGGGGGGCGAGCAGTACTTC
CDR3aa: CASSFLAGGEQYF
j_gene: TRBJ2-7
v_gene: TRBV12-3/TRBV12-4
len: 13
abundance: few
d_gene: TRBD2

CDR3nt: TGCGCCAGCAGCCAAGATCTTGGGTACGGGGAGCTGTTTTTT
CDR3aa: CASSQDLGYGELFF
j_gene: TRBJ2-2
v_gene: TRBV4-3
len: 14
abundance: NA
d_gene: NA

CDR3nt: TGTGCCAGCAGTCCGGAAGGGGGAGCGGGGGGATACAATGAGCAGTTCTTC
CDR3aa: CASSPEGGAGGYNEQFF
j_gene: TRBJ2-1
v_gene: TRBV12-3/TRBV12-4
len: 17
abundance: medium-sized
d_gene: TRBD2

CDR3nt: TGTGCCAGCAGAAAGCGGGGGGGCGGGAATGAGCAGTTCTTC
CDR3aa: CASRKRGGGNEQFF
j_gene: TRBJ2-1
v_gene: TRBV12-3/TRBV12-4
len: 14
abundance: many
d_gene: TRBD2

CDR3nt: TGTGCCAGCAGCCCATCGAATGTCGATGAGCAGTTCTTC
CDR3aa: CASSPSNVDEQFF
j_gene: TRBJ2-1
v_gene: TRBV7-3
len: 13
abundance: NA
d_gene: NA

CDR3nt: TGTGCCAGCAGCCGCAGGGGAGCGTGGGGCTACACCTTC
CDR3aa: CASSRRGAWGYTF
j_gene: TRBJ1-2
v_gene: TRBV7-2
len: 13
abundance: few
d_gene: NA

CDR3nt: TGTGCCTGGAGTGTAGATATGAACACTGAAGCTTTCTTT
CDR3aa: CAWSVDMNTEAFF
j_gene: TRBJ1-1
v_gene: TRBV30
len: 13
abundance: once
d_gene: NA

CDR3nt: TGTGCCAGCAGCTCCACACCCCGCTCCTACAATGAGCAGTTCTTC
CDR3aa: CASSSTPRSYNEQFF
j_gene: TRBJ2-1
v_gene: TRBV6-1
len: 15
abundance: NA
d_gene: NA

CDR3nt: TGTGCCAGCAGCCAAGGGTGGAGGACAGGGGTCGAGCAGTACTTC
CDR3aa: CASSQGWRTGVEQYF
j_gene: TRBJ2-7
v_gene: TRBV3-1
len: 15
abundance: few
d_gene: TRBD1

CDR3nt: TGTGCCAGCAGCCCGATACTTTGGAGTTCCTACAATGAGCAGTTCTTC
CDR3aa: CASSPILWSSYNEQFF
j_gene: TRBJ2-1
v_gene: TRBV7-8
len: 16
abundance: NA
d_gene: NA

CDR3nt: TGCGCCAGCAGCAGGGACTGGGCGAACACTGAAGCTTTCTTT
CDR3aa: CASSRDWANTEAFF
j_gene: TRBJ1-1
v_gene: TRBV5-1
len: 14
abundance: few
d_gene: NA

CDR3nt: TGCGCCAGCAGCACCGCAACTAGCACCGATTGGAACTACGAGCAGTACTTC
CDR3aa: CASSTATSTDWNYEQYF
j_gene: TRBJ2-7
v_gene: TRBV5-1
len: 17
abundance: NA
d_gene: NA

CDR3nt: TGTGCCAGCAGTTTGGGGACAGAGATTATCGGGCAGTACTTC
CDR3aa: CASSLGTEIIGQYF
j_gene: TRBJ2-7
v_gene: TRBV12-3/TRBV12-4
len: 14
abundance: NA
d_gene: TRBD1

CDR3nt: TGTGCCAGCAGCCCGTCGGGACCCCCCCTCCGGAACATTCAGTACTTC
CDR3aa: CASSPSGPPLRNIQYF
j_gene: TRBJ2-4
v_gene: TRBV7-2
len: 16
abundance: NA
d_gene: NA

CDR3nt: TGTGCCAGCAGTCTACCGAGGAGAAGCGGGAGACCAGATACGCAGTATTTT
CDR3aa: CASSLPRRSGRPDTQYF
j_gene: TRBJ2-3
v_gene: TRBV6-2/TRBV6-3
len: 17
abundance: few
d_gene: TRBD2

CDR3nt: TGTGCCGCAGGCGGGACAGGAGAGACAGATACGCAGTATTTT
CDR3aa: CAAGGTGETDTQYF
j_gene: TRBJ2-3
v_gene: TRBV2
len: 14
abundance: few
d_gene: TRBD1

CDR3nt: TGTGCCAGCAGTTTAGGTGGGGGCCCGGTGGGCTACACCTTC
CDR3aa: CASSLGGGPVGYTF
j_gene: TRBJ1-2
v_gene: TRBV28
len: 14
abundance: NA
d_gene: NA

CDR3nt: TGTGCCAGCAGTAACCAGAACTATGGCTACACCTTC
CDR3aa: CASSNQNYGYTF
j_gene: TRBJ1-2
v_gene: TRBV2
len: 12
abundance: NA
d_gene: NA

CDR3nt: TGTGCCAGCAGTTTAGGGACAGAGACTGAAGCTTTCTTT
CDR3aa: CASSLGTETEAFF
j_gene: TRBJ1-1
v_gene: TRBV12-3/TRBV12-4
len: 13
abundance: many
d_gene: NA

CDR3nt: TGTGCCAGCACCCGACAGGGGCGTCAAGAGACCCAGTACTTC
CDR3aa: CASTRQGRQETQYF
j_gene: TRBJ2-5
v_gene: TRBV7-2
len: 14
abundance: NA
d_gene: TRBD1

CDR3nt: TGCAGTGCTAGAAGGACGCGGAGATCCTACAATGAGCAGTTCTTC
CDR3aa: CSARRTRRSYNEQFF
j_gene: TRBJ2-1
v_gene: TRBV20-1
len: 15
abundance: few
d_gene: NA

CDR3nt: TGCAGCGTGGGACAGGCCGGTGGGTACACCGGGGAGCTGTTTTTT
CDR3aa: CSVGQAGGYTGELFF
j_gene: TRBJ2-2
v_gene: TRBV29-1
len: 15
abundance: NA
d_gene: TRBD1

CDR3nt: TGTGCCACCAGTGATTCGTCAGCTCGGGACAGGGCCTACAATGAGCAGTTCTTC
CDR3aa: CATSDSSARDRAYNEQFF
j_gene: TRBJ2-1
v_gene: TRBV24-1
len: 18
abundance: NA
d_gene: TRBD1

CDR3nt: TGTGCCAGCAGGGACCAGAGCTATGGCTACACCTTC
CDR3aa: CASRDQSYGYTF
j_gene: TRBJ1-2
v_gene: TRBV9
len: 12
abundance: NA
d_gene: NA

CDR3nt: TGTGCCAGCAACCTGCACGGGACAGTAGAGACCCAGTACTTC
CDR3aa: CASNLHGTVETQYF
j_gene: TRBJ2-5
v_gene: TRBV7-9
len: 14
abundance: NA
d_gene: TRBD1

CDR3nt: TGTGCCAGCAGCTTAGGAGACACTCATATCACAGATACGCAGTATTTT
CDR3aa: CASSLGDTHITDTQYF
j_gene: TRBJ2-3
v_gene: TRBV7-9
len: 16
abundance: few
d_gene: NA